What follows are 25 T cell receptor beta chains derived from one specimen sequenced in a study of T cell clonotyping in hematopoietic cell transplantation. Generated by immunoSEQ multiplex PCR, the TCRdb table keeps only in-frame clones and is missing some. The sample comprises 6,500 to 7,000 clones, 30% to 45% of which are singletons, and approximately 19% rests with the top ten. The starting material was peripheral blood mononuclear cells, obtained 30 days after allogeneic stem cell transplant. The source of these receptors is a female patient in her 60s who had an allogeneic stem cell transplant, so the T cells may come from the graft donor. Some clones in this sample may be carry-over from other donors' samples.

This clone was counted between two and nine times. The chain links TRBV6-5 to TRBJ2-5, with D perhaps TRBD2 (7 bases). The J call may not be correct, given that the DNA end is closer to TRBJ2-7. From germline, CDR1 is MNHEY and CDR2 SVGAGI. The CDR3 runs to 13 residues. In DNA, the CDR3 is TGTGCCAGCAGAGCTCCGGGGGGCGGCGAGCAGTACTTC. This translates into CASRAPGGGEQYF.

This clone showed up just a few times. This chain connects TRBV29-1 to TRBJ2-5; D unresolved. The assigned J gene may be wrong: the sequence end matches TRBJ2-7 better. Germline values: CDR1 SQVTM, CDR2 ANQGSEA. The CDR3 is made up of 13 amino acids. Here the CDR3 reads CSVEGGSVNEQYF. DNA of the CDR3: TGCAGCGTTGAAGGTGGAAGCGTGAACGAGCAGTACTTC.

Judged by abundance, this clone is medium-sized (0.01 to 0.1%). V usage is TRBV20-1 and J usage is TRBJ2-3, with D uncertain. Germline assignment: CDR1 DFQATT and CDR2 SNEGSKA (reference sequence). The CDR3 contains 11 residues. The V end lost 5 bases, the J end lost 10 bases, and 13 bases lay between the germline ends. CDR3 DNA: TGCAGTGCTGGGCCCGGCCTGGCGCAGTATTTT. It specifies CSAGPGLAQYF.

This clone has only a few counts. This sequence joins TRBV6-5 and TRBJ2-7; D is undetermined. There are 15 residues in the CDR3. CDR1 MNHEY and CDR2 SVGAGI come from the germline V gene. Trimming removed 2 bases from V and 3 bases from J, with 14 bases in between. The CDR3 bases are TGTGCCAGCAGTTACCAGTCCGTCGGGTACTACGAGCAGTACTTC. Protein product: CASSYQSVGYYEQYF.

This clone was observed a few times. The chain carries TRBV19 and TRBJ1-2, with 11 bases lining up with TRBD1. The V gene end was trimmed by 4 bases and the J gene end by 6 bases; junction bases not matched to a gene: 4. This CDR3 contains 14 residues. CDR1 and CDR2 from the germline V gene are LNHDA and SQIVND (reference sequence). DNA of the CDR3: TGTGCCAGTAGTACCCGGGACAGGGGGAATGGCTACACCTTC. Its protein product is CASSTRDRGNGYTF.

The rearrangement joins TRBV30 to TRBJ2-2; D unclear. Germline-derived CDR1 and CDR2 are GTSNPN and SVGIG (reference sequence). The CDR3 totals 13 residues. The CDR3 region is CATQETNTGELFF. CDR3 DNA: TGTGCGACTCAGGAAACGAACACCGGGGAGCTGTTTTTT. The variable domain in full, completed from reference TRBV30 and TRBJ2-2, reads SQTIHQWPATLVQPVGSPLSLECTVEGTSNPNLYWYRQAAGRGLQLLFYSVGIGQISSEVPQNLSASRPQDRQFILSSKKLLLSDSGFYLCATQETNTGELFFGEGSRLTVL.

This chain connects TRBV6-5 to TRBJ2-2; D gene ambiguous. This CDR3 contains 11 residues. Germline V lookup: CDR1 MNHEY, CDR2 SVGAGI. The ends were cut back, 2 bases at V and 8 bases at J, with 3 bases in the middle. The CDR3 DNA follows: TGTGCCAGCAGTTACGTGGGGGAGCTGTTTTTT. Protein sequence: CASSYVGELFF.

This clone has more than one count but fewer than ten. This chain links TRBV28 with TRBJ1-1; D possibly corresponds to TRBD1 (6 bases). Trimming shortened V by 6 bases and J by 6 bases, and 17 bases separated the two germline ends. This CDR3 has 14 residues. Germline CDR1 and CDR2: MDHEN and SYDVKM. CDR3 region: CASSNNRAFAEAFF. CDR3 bases: TGTGCCAGCAGCAATAACAGGGCATTCGCTGAAGCTTTCTTT.

This clone was counted a few times. The chain couples TRBV15 to TRBJ2-2, with D possibly matching TRBD2 (5 bases). The CDR3 has 17 residues. Per germline, CDR1 LNHNV and CDR2 YYDKDF (reference sequence). Trimming pared 0 bases from V and 1 base from J, leaving 12 bases between. The CDR3 coding sequence is TGTGCCACCAGCAGAGATTCGTCGAGCGGGAACACCGGGGAGCTGTTTTTT. Its protein product is CATSRDSSSGNTGELFF.

The sample holds a few counts of this clone. V and J are TRBV27 and TRBJ2-7; TRBD2 aligns across 7 bases. Germline lookup yields CDR1 MNHEY and CDR2 SMNVEV (reference sequence). The CDR3 length is 13 residues. Trimming cost V 6 bases and J 5 bases; bases outside gene matches: 7. The CDR3 protein is CASSPPGGDEQYF. In nucleotides, the CDR3 is TGTGCCAGCAGCCCCCCGGGGGGTGACGAGCAGTACTTC.

The chain joins TRBV30 to TRBJ1-5; the D is unclear. This CDR3 has 12 amino acids. V lost 0 bases, J lost 7 bases, and 7 bases lay in between. The germline CDR1 and CDR2 sequences are GTSNPN and SVGIG (reference sequence). CDR3 nucleotide sequence: TGTGCCTGGAGTGTACAAGGACAGCCCCAGCATTTT. This translates into CAWSVQGQPQHF.

The chain uses TRBV4-1 and TRBJ2-1, with D maybe TRBD2 (6 bases). CDR1 and CDR2 (germline): MGHRA, YSYEKL. Trimming removed 3 bases at V and 7 bases at J, with 10 bases between. The CDR3 totals 13 residues. The CDR3 here is CASSHHGGNEQFF. The DNA of the CDR3 is TGCGCCAGCAGCCACCACGGGGGAAATGAGCAGTTCTTC.

This clone qualifies as medium-sized. This rearrangement joins TRBV25-1 to TRBJ1-1, with 8 bases that match TRBD1. Per the germline V gene, CDR1 is MGHDK and CDR2 is SYGVNS. The CDR3 runs to 13 residues. V was pared by 6 bases and J by 7 bases, with 7 bases of the junction left unmatched. CDR3 amino acids: CASRDPQGVEAFF. The CDR3, as DNA: TGTGCCAGCAGAGATCCACAGGGGGTTGAAGCTTTCTTT.

This sequence joins TRBV30 and TRBJ1-4; D unresolved. The CDR3 covers 15 residues. V was pared by 2 bases and J by 0 bases, with 10 bases between. Per the germline V gene, CDR1 is GTSNPN and CDR2 is SVGIG (reference sequence). The CDR3 sequence: CAWSSYSSTNEKLFF. CDR3 nucleotide sequence: TGTGCCTGGAGTTCGTACAGTTCAACTAATGAAAAACTGTTTTTT.

J is TRBJ2-3 and V is TRBV5-6, with D possibly TRBD1 on 9 matching bases. CDR1 SGHDT and CDR2 YYEEEE come from the germline V gene. V was pared by 0 bases and J by 14 bases, with 19 bases between. CDR3 length: 14 residues. The CDR3 DNA is TGTGCCAGCAGCTTGGCGGGGGGGACAGGGTCGGGGTATTTT. Amino acid sequence: CASSLAGGTGSGYF.

The chain couples TRBV30 to TRBJ2-1; D uncertain. This CDR3 comprises 12 residues. The germline V and J ends were trimmed by 5 bases and 6 bases, with 11 bases remaining between them. Germline V CDR1 and CDR2: GTSNPN, SVGIG (reference sequence). The CDR3 sequence: CAWVPVGNEQFF. Written as DNA, the CDR3 is TGTGCCTGGGTCCCCGTGGGCAATGAGCAGTTCTTC.

This clone has just a few counts. The chain joins TRBV7-9 to TRBJ1-2, with 8 bases identical to TRBD1. The CDR3 extends over 15 amino acids. CDR1 is SEHNR, CDR2 FQNEAQ, per germline (reference sequence). Trimming took 4 bases from V and 7 from J; bases not matched to a gene: 11. CDR3 coding DNA: TGTGCCAGCAGCTCTGCAGACGACAGGGGTAGTGGCTACACCTTC. This sequence encodes CASSSADDRGSGYTF.

The chain uses TRBV6-6 and TRBJ2-6; D gene ambiguous. Germline lookup yields CDR1 MNHNY and CDR2 SVGAGI (reference sequence). The CDR3 loop spans 14 amino acids. Trimming removed 2 bases at V and 0 bases at J, with 2 bases between. The CDR3 protein is CASSYPSGANVLTF. The CDR3 DNA is TGTGCCAGCAGTTACCCCTCTGGGGCCAACGTCCTGACTTTC.

The chain couples TRBV11-2 to TRBJ2-7; D not certain. CDR1 is SGHAT and CDR2 is FQNNGV in the germline V gene. The CDR3 consists of 13 residues. V lost 1 base and J lost 4, with 8 bases in between. CDR3 sequence: CASSLARPYEQYF. DNA of the CDR3: TGTGCCAGCAGCTTAGCCCGACCGTACGAGCAGTACTTC.

The chain combines TRBV29-1 with TRBJ1-2; D is perhaps TRBD1 (6 bases). The CDR3 is 11 residues long. CDR1 is SQVTM, CDR2 ANQGSEA, per germline. Trimming pared 4 bases from V and 8 bases from J, leaving 11 bases between. The CDR3 DNA follows: TGCAGCGTTGTACAGGGTGGAGGCTACACCTTC. Its protein is CSVVQGGGYTF. The variable domain in full, completed from reference TRBV29-1 and TRBJ1-2, reads SAVISQKPSRDICQRGTSLTIQCQVDSQVTMMFWYRQQPGQSLTLIATANQGSEATYESGFVIDKFPISRPNLTFSTLTVSNMSPEDSSIYLCSVVQGGGYTFGSGTRLTVV.

In its sample, this clone was seen a few times. V usage is TRBV30 and J usage is TRBJ1-2; no firm D call. The germline V gene encodes CDR1 GTSNPN and CDR2 SVGIG (reference sequence). The CDR3 length is 15 residues. Trimming took off 2 bases at V and 6 bases at J, with 19 bases between the two ends. The CDR3: CAWSPGDGLGHGYTF. CDR3 sequence (DNA): TGTGCCTGGAGTCCCGGTGATGGCTTAGGGCATGGCTACACCTTC. Together with reference TRBV30 and TRBJ1-2, the CDR3 gives the full variable domain: SQTIHQWPATLVQPVGSPLSLECTVEGTSNPNLYWYRQAAGRGLQLLFYSVGIGQISSEVPQNLSASRPQDRQFILSSKKLLLSDSGFYLCAWSPGDGLGHGYTFGSGTRLTVV.

This clone was seen more than once but under ten times. CDR3 coding DNA: TGTGCCTGGAATGGACAGGGTCGAAAAGCTTTCTTT. Its translation: CAWNGQGRKAFF. The rearrangement joins TRBV30 to TRBJ1-1; 8 nucleotides agree with TRBD1. Germline V gene data show CDR1 as GTSNPN and CDR2 as SVGIG (reference sequence). The length of the CDR3 is 12 residues. With 4 bases clipped from V and 9 bases from J, the junction kept 7 bases outside the gene matches.

The chain joins TRBV30 to TRBJ2-3; the match to TRBD2 covers 8 bases. The germline V gene encodes CDR1 GTSNPN and CDR2 SVGIG (reference sequence). Unmatched junction bases numbered 3, after V lost 1 base and J lost 0 bases. The CDR3 loop spans 15 amino acids. CDR3 DNA: TGTGCCTGGAGTGATAGCGGGGTTAGCACAGATACGCAGTATTTT. Amino acids: CAWSDSGVSTDTQYF. Filled out from reference TRBV30 and TRBJ2-3, the complete variable domain reads SQTIHQWPATLVQPVGSPLSLECTVEGTSNPNLYWYRQAAGRGLQLLFYSVGIGQISSEVPQNLSASRPQDRQFILSSKKLLLSDSGFYLCAWSDSGVSTDTQYFGPGTRLTVL.

This rearrangement joins TRBV30 to TRBJ1-6; D unresolved. This CDR3 has 14 residues. Between the trimmed V and J ends, which lost 2 bases and 9 bases, there was a span of 14 bases. Germline CDR1 is GTSNPN and CDR2 is SVGIG (reference sequence). The CDR3 nucleotides are TGTGCCTGGAGTTGGGCCTCGGGAGGTTCACCCCTCCACTTT. Its protein product is CAWSWASGGSPLHF.

This clone was recorded a few times. The V and J genes are TRBV30 and TRBJ1-4; D gene uncertain. Germline V gene sequence: CDR1 GTSNPN, CDR2 SVGIG (reference sequence). The CDR3 runs to 16 residues. Trimming removed 2 bases from V and 8 bases from J, with 21 bases in between. The CDR3 reads CAWSRYKQLLYEKLFF. The DNA of the CDR3 is TGTGCCTGGAGTCGTTACAAGCAACTCCTGTACGAAAAACTGTTTTTT.